This section outlines one TCR beta chain sequence together with its context. Its cognate antigen is unknown. Naive CD8 cells lacked CD45RO and underwent positive selection for CCR7, leaving out terminally differentiated effector memory CD45RA+ cells. This sample is part of a study of shared clonotypes between healthy human individuals. Across the whole study: Each donor's CD8 memory used one plate, CD8 naive two, each CD4 subset three.

Trimming took off 10 bases at V and 4 bases at J, with 15 bases between the two ends. CDR3 length: 13 amino acids. CDR1 is SGHVS and CDR2 is FNYEAQ in the germline V gene. Assay execution proceeded at the deep level. This table comes from immunoSEQ multiplex PCR, and its TCRdb copy is limited to in-frame clones, with some not included. Of about 680,000 clones detected, about 91% appear once; the ten largest clones hold 20% to 25%. Study findings and constraints: With few donors, the genetic and exposure-history diversity represented was limited. At large depth, rarefaction still showed sorted-subset sequencing to be incomplete.

The sequencing sample was made of naive CD8+ T cells sorted from blood. The clonotype was recovered from a man younger than 40 in good health. The V and J genes are TRBV7-6 and TRBJ2-3; D perhaps matches TRBD1 (6 bases). CDR3 amino acids: CATHGQSSDTQYF. The CDR3 nucleotides are TGTGCCACCCATGGACAGTCCTCAGATACGCAGTATTTT.